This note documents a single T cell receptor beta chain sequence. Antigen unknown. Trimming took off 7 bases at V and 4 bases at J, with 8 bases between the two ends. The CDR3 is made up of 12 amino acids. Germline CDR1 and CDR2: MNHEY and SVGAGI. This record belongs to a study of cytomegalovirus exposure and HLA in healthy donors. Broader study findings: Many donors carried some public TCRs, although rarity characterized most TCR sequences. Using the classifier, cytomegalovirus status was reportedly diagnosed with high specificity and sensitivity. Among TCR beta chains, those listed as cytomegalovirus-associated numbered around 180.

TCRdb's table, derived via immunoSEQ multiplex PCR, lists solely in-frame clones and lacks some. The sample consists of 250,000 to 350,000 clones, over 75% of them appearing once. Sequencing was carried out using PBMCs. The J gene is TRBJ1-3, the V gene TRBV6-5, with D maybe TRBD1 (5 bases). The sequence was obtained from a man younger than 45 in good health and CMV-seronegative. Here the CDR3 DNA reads TGTGCCAGCACCCAGGGCGGAAACACCATATATTTT. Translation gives CASTQGGNTIYF.